Below, one TCR beta chain is given with its context. This clonotype was seen only a few times. Its target antigen remains unknown. No clone much larger than this one lies a single base away; base qualities are absent. Amplification of TCR beta CDR3 regions was carried out from RNA transcripts. The TCR CDR3 was subjected to a first round of RT-PCR using the HTBI primer set and the Qiagen OneStep RT-PCR kit. Libraries were constructed in a second round of multiplex PCR, after which size selection and purification were carried out. The libraries were sequenced on an Illumina HiSeq2000 using paired-end 100 bp reads. As for how the authors treated the data: Raw data were processed with SOAPnuke, discarding reads with adapters, uncalled bases, mean Phred below 15, or no exact constant-primer or identifier match. High-quality paired reads were merged with COPE v1.2.5, and unique nucleotide sequences were defined as clonotypes. MiTCR v1.1 was used to align clonotypes to the IMGT TRBV, TRBD and TRBJ reference segments. Only V-J combinations with frequency above 0.0001, covering 99.2% of repertoires, were analysed. The TCS score was defined as F50 (clonal expansion) divided by E x V (chaos), with BLOSUM62-based TCRdist calculated between CDR3 peptides within each V-J. Welch's t-statistics and random forest reduced approximately 520 V-J features to fewer than 15, which were used in a naive Bayes classifier (R e1071). Using fastp trimming at Q25 and MiXCR clonotype assembly, TCRdb reanalyzed the public sequencing data and kept in-frame beta chains. Every CDR3 protein is listed once, alongside the most common genes and DNA of its rows. These V and J calls rely on TCRdb rather than the paper's analysis. This sample gives hundreds of thousands of distinct CDR3 sequences in total; less than 25% of them show up just once. The ten largest clones add up to about 34% of the sample.

The germline V and J ends show losses of 2 bases and 4 bases respectively, and no gene match explains 7 bases of the junction. Via the germline V gene (reference sequence), CDR1 is MNHEY and CDR2 SMNVEV. The CDR3 sequence holds 16 residues, the cysteine and phenylalanine included. Just CDR3 DNA is preserved here, 48 bases in frame from base 1. Ophthalmopathy patients had moderately to severely active disease, with a Clinical Activity Score of 3 or more, a NOSPECS grade of 4 or more, and a disease duration of less than 3 months. Patients with uncontrolled infections, other autoimmune diseases, pregnancy or lactation were excluded. Clinical symptoms, serum thyroxine and TRAb, thyroid ultrasound, and orbital computed tomography formed the basis for the diagnoses. PBMCs were separated from 10 ml of fresh peripheral blood using Ficoll-Paque density gradient centrifugation. Total RNA was extracted using Trizol reagent, and RNA quality was assessed on an Agilent 2100 Bioanalyzer.

This sample was taken from a study of T cells in Graves' hyperthyroidism and ophthalmopathy (dated by TCRdb to the late 2010s). Background on the whole study: Peripheral blood samples were taken at the time of initial diagnosis, prior to any treatment. To identify TCR V-J signatures that set the groups apart, the researchers used a discovery cohort of approximately 98 patients, made up of 40 to 45 with Graves' ophthalmopathy and 57 with stable Graves' hyperthyroidism. Whether ophthalmopathy could be predicted prospectively was tested in an independent validation cohort made up of fewer than 20 hyperthyroidism patients plus 17 patients who later progressed to ophthalmopathy. For training and testing, the 100 or so patients in the discovery cohort were randomly divided in a 7:3 ratio. Thyroid tissue and blood T-cell repertoires from roughly six Graves' hyperthyroidism patients were also compared in the study. After blood sampling, hyperthyroidism patients were treated with methimazole at a starting dose of 30 mg daily, and ophthalmopathy patients were treated with high-dose intravenous methylprednisolone. The paper reports TCR Vbeta CDR3 sequencing of approximately 130 peripheral blood samples: fewer than 50 ophthalmopathy, over 70 hyperthyroidism and 17 progressor patients.

The research as a whole found: In validation, progression to ophthalmopathy was predicted by the model with roughly 69% sensitivity and 72.22% specificity, a median of about 6.4 months before onset. Ophthalmopathy was separated from stable hyperthyroidism by a 13 V-J signature model, with roughly 88% sensitivity and just over 81% specificity obtained in cross-validation and 80%/75% obtained in testing. Blood samples also contained most of the expanded thyroid clonotypes (frequency above 0.001), which suggests that blood repertoires may reflect thyroid immune responses. No statistical method was used to fix the sample size in advance, and group allocation was not hidden from the investigators.

Recombination joined TRBV27 with TRBJ2-7; 11 bases in the middle match TRBD2. The source is a man in his thirties or forties with Graves' ophthalmopathy. Sequencing used blood. The sequenced DNA is TGTGCCAGCAGTTTAGAGACTAGCGGGATAGGGTACGAGCAGTACTTC. This codes for CASSLETSGIGYEQYF.